This T cell receptor (beta chain) comes out of a study of a mutant IDH1 vaccine in newly diagnosed glioma. With regard to this clone: The antigen remains unidentified.

Time point defined: week 5, during vaccination. Each dose of the vaccine consisted of 300 ug of mutant IDH1 20-mer peptide, with topical imiquimod. The V gene's germline CDR1 is MDHEN and CDR2 SYDVKM. The CDR3 extends over 19 amino acids. Trimming cost V 4 bases and J 0 bases; bases outside gene matches: 6. Clones were read by immunoSEQ multiplex PCR, and TCRdb kept only the in-frame ones, dropping some. The table lists tens of thousands of clones, roughly 90% of them singletons. This receptor was identified in a woman between 40 and 50 years old with glioma. Some clones in this sample may be carry-over from other donors' samples. The genes are TRBV28 and TRBJ2-6; 13 bases line up with TRBD2. Material: peripheral blood mononuclear cells (PBMCs), obtained from a glioma patient whose treatment included an IDH1 peptide vaccine. CDR3 in DNA: TGTGCCAGCAGTTCTAGGACTAGCGGGGGTGACTCTGGGGCCAACGTCCTGACTTTC. Protein sequence: CASSSRTSGGDSGANVLTF.